The clone carrying this T cell receptor beta chain was recorded at least ten times. Using its own MiXCR run on the 5' RACE reads, TCRdb lists one record per CDR3 protein. The sample yields approximately 50,000 distinct CDR3 sequences, roughly 3.8% seen once. This specimen comes from a study of neurological immune-mediated disorders. The CDR3 totals 12 residues. V lost 3 bases and J 11 bases, leaving 13 bases between the germline ends. Germline lookup yields CDR1 MNHNS and CDR2 SASEGT. From 2 million PBMCs stored at -80 C, the unsorted libraries were generated. The sequence came from a man in his fifties or sixties with multiple sclerosis. The sample consisted of PBMCs. The gene calls are TRBV6-1 and TRBJ1-1; tentatively, D is TRBD1 (5 bases). The CDR3: CASSDGGLRAFF. In DNA, the CDR3 is TGTGCCAGCAGTGATGGGGGACTCAGGGCTTTCTTT.